One sample yielded the 5 T cell receptor beta chains listed below, sequenced in a study of blood T cell repertoires in COVID-19. Using immunoSEQ multiplex PCR, the repertoire was profiled, and TCRdb retains in-frame clones only, with some absent. This table has some 200,000 clones, roughly 90% appearing once. The sample taken for sequencing was PBMCs or T cells enriched from blood (not recorded which). The receptors here all came from a woman in her late teens or twenties who had recovered from COVID-19.

The chain uses TRBV2 and TRBJ1-2; D is undetermined. V lost 5 bases to trimming and J lost 4 bases, with 14 bases between them. Germline V gene sequence: CDR1 SNHLY, CDR2 FYNNEI. This CDR3 is 14 amino acids long. The CDR3 bases are TGTGCCAGCAGTCTGGGCGGGGTACTCTATGGCTACACCTTC. This encodes CASSLGGVLYGYTF.

The chain links TRBV3-1 (or the pseudogene TRBV3-2) to TRBJ2-1; D is perhaps TRBD2 (6 bases). Trimming removed 4 bases from V and 9 bases from J, with 16 bases in between. CDR3 length: 14 residues. Germline CDR1 and CDR2: LGHDT and YNNKEL (reference sequence). This CDR3 is CASSPAGIETEQFF. CDR3 nucleotides: TGTGCCAGCAGCCCGGCGGGGATTGAGACTGAGCAGTTCTTC.

V usage is TRBV2 and J usage is TRBJ2-7; tentative D call: TRBD1 (5 bases). The CDR3 is 15 amino acids. The V and J ends lost 10 bases and 1 base respectively, with 20 bases between them. Germline V gene data show CDR1 as SNHLY and CDR2 as FYNNEI. In nucleotides, the CDR3 is TGTGCCACGCGCAATTTCGACAGTCCTTCCTACGAGCAGTACTTC. It specifies CATRNFDSPSYEQYF.

V and J are TRBV19 and TRBJ2-7; TRBD1 aligns across 12 bases. With V trimmed by 5 bases and J by 5 bases, 4 bases remained unmatched. This CDR3 is built from 14 residues. The germline CDR1 and CDR2 sequences are LNHDA and SQIVND (reference sequence). CDR3 amino acids: CASSPGTGGNEQYF. CDR3 nucleotides: TGTGCCAGTAGTCCCGGGACAGGGGGCAACGAGCAGTACTTC.

This clone was counted once. The genes are TRBV4-1 and TRBJ1-2; 8 positions agree with TRBD1. The CDR3 is 15 amino acids. From germline, CDR1 is MGHRA and CDR2 YSYEKL. V shed 1 base and J 5 bases; nucleotides not matched to a gene: 6. The CDR3 reads CASSQGGQVIYGYTF. The DNA for the CDR3 is TGCGCCAGCAGCCAAGGGGGACAGGTGATTTATGGCTACACCTTC.